A selection of T cell receptor beta chains follows, all from one sample in a study of PD-1 blockade in classical Hodgkin lymphoma. Clones were sequenced by immunoSEQ multiplex PCR, and TCRdb holds only the in-frame ones, with some missing. The table lists over 3,500 clones, 70% to 80% of them singletons. The sequencing used CD8+ T cells from blood, collected at baseline. These receptors all come from a human donor with classical Hodgkin lymphoma. The CDR3 runs from the conserved cysteine through the conserved F or W. The order of the fields is J gene, D gene, clone size, V gene, CDR3 DNA, CDR3 protein. D genes are given only for firm matches. A row's size may be missing; if present it is once, few, many or a size class.

TRBJ1-5,.,.,TRBV28,TGTGCCAGCAGTTTCCGGGGGGGTTATGGCAATCAGCCCCAGCATTTT,CASSFRGGYGNQPQHF
TRBJ2-1,TRBD2,.,TRBV9,TGTGCCAGCAGCGTAGGCGGGAGCAGGACCCATGAGCAGTTCTTC,CASSVGGSRTHEQFF
TRBJ2-5,TRBD1,.,TRBV7-2,TGTGCCAGCAGCTTACAGGGGGCTATACAAGAGACCCAGTACTTC,CASSLQGAIQETQYF
TRBJ1-1,.,.,TRBV29-1,TGCAGCGTTGTTGGGGGCGCCACTGAAGCTTTCTTT,CSVVGGATEAFF
TRBJ1-5,.,.,TRBV4-1,TGCGCCAGCAGCCAAGCAGACACAGCTACAGCCAATCAGCCCCAGCATTTT,CASSQADTATANQPQHF
TRBJ2-1,TRBD2,.,TRBV7-3,TGTGCCAGCAGCTTAACTAGCGGGAGAGCTGAGCAGTTCTTC,CASSLTSGRAEQFF
TRBJ1-1,.,.,TRBV18,TGTGCCAGCTCACCACCGAGGGACACTGAAGCTTTCTTT,CASSPPRDTEAFF
TRBJ2-5,TRBD2,.,TRBV7-3,TGTGCCAGCAGCTTAAACGGGGGGCAAGAGACCCAGTACTTC,CASSLNGGQETQYF
TRBJ2-1,TRBD2,.,TRBV29-1,TGCAGCGTTCCGGGACTAGCGATCCATAGCTCCTACAATGAGCAGTTCTTC,CSVPGLAIHSSYNEQFF
TRBJ1-1,.,.,TRBV7-6,TGTGCCAGCAGCCTAGGTACTGAAGCTTTCTTT,CASSLGTEAFF
TRBJ2-1,.,once,TRBV5-6,TGTGCCAGCAGCTTGTTAGGGAGCTCCTACAATGAGCAGTTCTTC,CASSLLGSSYNEQFF
TRBJ2-2,.,.,TRBV7-9,TGTGCCAGCAGCCTACCCGTCTCGTCCGGGGAGCTGTTTTTT,CASSLPVSSGELFF
TRBJ1-5,TRBD1,.,TRBV28,TGTGCCAGCAGTTTCCGGGACAGGGTGCTCCGTGGGAGCAATCAGCCCCAGCATTTT,CASSFRDRVLRGSNQPQHF
TRBJ1-4,.,.,TRBV6-6,TGTGCCAGCAGTTTTAATCGGGGACACCGTGGTGAAAAACTGTTTTTT,CASSFNRGHRGEKLFF
TRBJ1-1,.,.,TRBV7-2,TGTGCCAGCGGGGCTGATAGGATCACTGAAGCTTTCTTT,CASGADRITEAFF
TRBJ2-7,TRBD2,.,TRBV5-5,TGCGCCAGCAGCCAAGGGGCTGGACTAGCAGTTAACGAGCAGTACTTC,CASSQGAGLAVNEQYF
TRBJ1-1,TRBD1,.,TRBV7-9,TGTGCCAGCAGGTTCGGGAAGTGGACAGGGGCCACTGAAGCTTTCTTT,CASRFGKWTGATEAFF
TRBJ2-7,.,.,TRBV19,TGTGCCAGTAGTCCCGCACTGGGACCTTACTACGAGCAGTACTTC,CASSPALGPYYEQYF
TRBJ2-7,TRBD2,.,TRBV5-1,TGCGCCAGCAGCCCGGGGGAGCTAGCGGGGGCCTACGAGCAGTACTTC,CASSPGELAGAYEQYF
TRBJ1-6,TRBD1,.,TRBV9,TGTGCCAGCCGGACAGGGTCTTCACCCCTCCACTTT,CASRTGSSPLHF
TRBJ2-3,TRBD1,few,TRBV7-2,TGTGCCAGCAGGACAGGGTTATTAGATACGCAGTATTTT,CASRTGLLDTQYF
TRBJ2-7,.,.,TRBV19,TGTGCCAGTAGTATAGTAACAGGGCAGGTCTACGAGCAGTACTTC,CASSIVTGQVYEQYF
TRBJ1-1,.,.,TRBV4-2,TGTGCCAGCAGCCAAGATCCGCGTGGACTGGCTGAAGCTTTCTTT,CASSQDPRGLAEAFF
TRBJ2-1,.,.,TRBV29-1,TGCAGCGTTTCTCCTGGGGGACTTGACAATGAGCAGTTCTTC,CSVSPGGLDNEQFF
TRBJ1-5,TRBD1,few,TRBV19,TGTGCCAGTAGTATAGGAGGAACAGGGGCCCTTAGCAATCAGCCCCAGCATTTT,CASSIGGTGALSNQPQHF
TRBJ2-1,TRBD1,.,TRBV7-9,TGTGCCAGCAGCTTACTACAGGGGGTCAACAATGAGCAGTTCTTC,CASSLLQGVNNEQFF
TRBJ2-1,TRBD1,.,TRBV7-2,TGTGCCAGCAGCAGCAGGGGGCAGTACAATGAGCAGTTCTTC,CASSSRGQYNEQFF
TRBJ2-7,TRBD1,once,TRBV23-1,TGCGCCAGCAGTGACCGGGACAGGGCGTGTGCCGAGCAGTACTTC,CASSDRDRACAEQYF
TRBJ2-6,.,.,TRBV5-6,TGTGCCAGCAGCTTGGGACAGCACCTCGGCTCTGGGGCCAACGTCCTGACTTTC,CASSLGQHLGSGANVLTF
TRBJ2-7,.,.,TRBV6-6,TGTGCCAGCAGTTACTCGGGGGCTGGCGAGCAGTACTTC,CASSYSGAGEQYF
TRBJ2-7,.,.,TRBV27,TGTGCCAGCAGTTTTGTTCCGGGGTACGAGCAGTACTTC,CASSFVPGYEQYF
TRBJ1-4,.,.,TRBV9,TGTGCCAGCAGCGTAGAGGGGGGCACCGCTCCGAAACTGTTTTTT,CASSVEGGTAPKLFF
TRBJ2-7,.,once,TRBV6-1,TGTGCCAGCAGTGGGCTCCGCCTCTACTACGAGCAGTACTTC,CASSGLRLYYEQYF
TRBJ2-7,.,.,TRBV7-9,TGTGCCAGCAGCTCCCTTCTCGAGCAGTACTTC,CASSSLLEQYF
TRBJ1-5,.,.,TRBV7-2,TGTGCCAGCAGCTTAGCCTTGGGGGGGGCTAATCAGCCCCAGCATTTT,CASSLALGGANQPQHF
TRBJ2-3,.,.,TRBV28,TGTGCCAGCAGTTTTCTGGGCGCAGATACGCAGTATTTT,CASSFLGADTQYF
TRBJ1-2,TRBD1,once,TRBV11-1,TGTGCCAGCAGCCCTGGGACAGCTAATTATGGCTACACCTTC,CASSPGTANYGYTF
TRBJ1-2,.,.,TRBV7-9,TGTGCCAGCAGCCGAGCACCTCAGGGGATCCACGGCTACACCTTC,CASSRAPQGIHGYTF
TRBJ2-4,.,.,TRBV5-6,TGTGCCAGCAGCTTGCTCAGGCAGGTACACGGAAACATTCAGTACTTC,CASSLLRQVHGNIQYF
TRBJ1-4,.,few,TRBV29-1,TGCAGCGTTGAACCCCCCGGGACGGTGTATGAAAAACTGTTTTTT,CSVEPPGTVYEKLFF
TRBJ1-2,TRBD1,few,TRBV6-6,TGTGCCAGCAGTTACTCGGGACAGGGGAATGGCTACACCTTC,CASSYSGQGNGYTF
TRBJ2-7,.,.,TRBV9,TGTGCCAGCAGCACGAGTGGGGTGGGCTACGAGCAGTACTTC,CASSTSGVGYEQYF
TRBJ2-4,.,once,TRBV4-2,TGTGCCAGCAGGGATGAGGGGAACACGAACATTCAGTACTTC,CASRDEGNTNIQYF
TRBJ2-2,TRBD1,.,TRBV7-3,TGTGCCAGCAGCTTAGCGGGACAGGGGACCGCGAACACCGGGGAGCTGTTTTTT,CASSLAGQGTANTGELFF
TRBJ1-6,.,.,TRBV5-1,TGCGCCAGCAGCTTGGGCCGGCAGGACCCAGGTTCACCCCTCCACTTT,CASSLGRQDPGSPLHF
TRBJ1-1,TRBD1,few,TRBV7-3,TGTGCCAGCAGCTTATACAGGGGGCAGCTAGCTTTCTTT,CASSLYRGQLAFF
TRBJ2-5,.,once,TRBV7-6,TGTGCCAGCAGCCCGCCGGGGCCACAAGAGACCCAGTACTTC,CASSPPGPQETQYF
TRBJ2-7,TRBD2,.,TRBV10-3,TGTGCCATCAGGAGACTAGCGGGGGTTTCCTACGAGCAGTACTTC,CAIRRLAGVSYEQYF
TRBJ2-1,.,once,TRBV27,TGTGCCAGCAGTTTATCGAGCACAGTCGAGCAGTTCTTC,CASSLSSTVEQFF
TRBJ2-2,.,.,TRBV7-2,TGTGCCAGCAGCAGTATCCGGGACTCACCCCCGGGGGAGCTGTTTTTT,CASSSIRDSPPGELFF
TRBJ1-2,.,few,TRBV10-3,TGTGCCATCAGTGCTCAGGGCCCCTATGGCTACACCTTC,CAISAQGPYGYTF
TRBJ2-7,.,.,TRBV9,TGTGCCAGCAGCGTAGGAGGACAGAGTCCCTACGAGCAGTACTTC,CASSVGGQSPYEQYF
TRBJ1-3,.,few,TRBV7-9,TGTGCCAGCAGCCCGGGACTGAGAAACACCATATATTTT,CASSPGLRNTIYF
TRBJ2-3,TRBD1,.,TRBV5-1,TGCGCCAGCATGGGAGGACAGGGGGTAGGAAACACGCAGTATTTT,CASMGGQGVGNTQYF
TRBJ2-3,TRBD2,.,TRBV11-2,TGTGCCAGCAGCTTAGGTGGGTCCGGGGGGGCCCGGACAGATACGCAGTATTTT,CASSLGGSGGARTDTQYF
TRBJ1-1,.,.,TRBV28,TGTGCCAGCAGTTTACCAGGGCGGGGCACTGAAGCTTTCTTT,CASSLPGRGTEAFF
TRBJ1-2,.,.,TRBV29-1,TGCAGCGTACCAACAGGTGACTATGGCTACACCTTC,CSVPTGDYGYTF
TRBJ2-3,.,.,TRBV9,TGTGCCAGCAGCGTTTCATCCCGGGACTCCTTCACAGATACGCAGTATTTT,CASSVSSRDSFTDTQYF
TRBJ1-5,TRBD1,once,TRBV5-6,TGTGCCAGCAGCTTGGCAGGGGGCGCGGGGCAGCCCCAGCATTTT,CASSLAGGAGQPQHF
TRBJ2-7,.,once,TRBV6-1,TGTGCCAGCAGTGGACAGGTCTTACGCCTTTACGAGCAGTACTTC,CASSGQVLRLYEQYF